The clone carrying this T cell receptor (beta chain) was observed a handful of times. The target antigen is unknown. The data are from a study of T-cell reconstitution after alpha-beta-depleted transplantation in children. General study results and limits: After one year, T-cell counts and TCRbeta diversity mostly came from new T cells.

Unique molecular identifiers were incorporated into the prepared TCRbeta library. TCRdb passed the PCR reads through MiXCR, listing each CDR3 protein once. The table records about 290,000 distinct CDR3 sequences, over 7% of them present only once. V dropped 1 base and J dropped 3 bases, with 13 bases sitting between them. The CDR3 extends over 15 amino acids. Germline CDR1 LGHDT, CDR2 YNNKEL (reference sequence). V and J are TRBV3-1 and TRBJ2-7; D unclear. The sample consisted of peripheral blood, taken 360 days after TCRalphabeta/CD19-depleted stem cell transplant. This receptor was taken from a female patient aged 2-9 years who had a stem cell transplant for Fanconi anemia, so the T cells may come from the graft donor. The CDR3 here is CASSQGNRAYYEQYF. CDR3 coding DNA: TGTGCCAGCAGCCAAGGGAACCGGGCCTACTACGAGCAGTACTTC.